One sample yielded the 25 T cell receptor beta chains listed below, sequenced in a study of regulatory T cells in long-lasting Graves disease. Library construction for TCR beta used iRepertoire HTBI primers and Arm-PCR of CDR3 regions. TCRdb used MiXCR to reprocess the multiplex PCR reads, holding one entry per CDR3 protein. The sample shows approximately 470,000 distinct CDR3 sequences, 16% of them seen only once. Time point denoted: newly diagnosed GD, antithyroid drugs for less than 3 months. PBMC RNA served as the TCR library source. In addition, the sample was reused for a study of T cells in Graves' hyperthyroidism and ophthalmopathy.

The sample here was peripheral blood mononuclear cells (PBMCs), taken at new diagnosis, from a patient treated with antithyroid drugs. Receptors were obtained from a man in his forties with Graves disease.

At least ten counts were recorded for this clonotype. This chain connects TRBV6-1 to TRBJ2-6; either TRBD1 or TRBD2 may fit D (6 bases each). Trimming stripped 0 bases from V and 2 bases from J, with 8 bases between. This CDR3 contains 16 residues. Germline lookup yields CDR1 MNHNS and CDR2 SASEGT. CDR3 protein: CASSEAGGPGANVLTF. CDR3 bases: TGTGCCAGCAGTGAAGCTGGGGGGCCTGGGGCCAACGTCCTGACTTTC.

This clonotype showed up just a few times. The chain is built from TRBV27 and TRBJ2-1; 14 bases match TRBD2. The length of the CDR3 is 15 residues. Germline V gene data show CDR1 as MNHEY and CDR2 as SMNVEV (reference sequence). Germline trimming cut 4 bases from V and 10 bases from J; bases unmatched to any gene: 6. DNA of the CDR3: TGTGCCAGCAGTTCTCGGGGACTAGCGGGGGAGGAGCAGTTCTTC. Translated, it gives CASSSRGLAGEEQFF.

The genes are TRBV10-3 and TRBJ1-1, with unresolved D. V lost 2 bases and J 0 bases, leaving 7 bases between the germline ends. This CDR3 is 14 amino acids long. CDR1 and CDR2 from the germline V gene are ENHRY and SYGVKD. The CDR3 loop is CAISERDMNTEAFF. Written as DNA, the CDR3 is TGTGCCATCAGTGAGAGGGATATGAACACTGAAGCTTTCTTT.

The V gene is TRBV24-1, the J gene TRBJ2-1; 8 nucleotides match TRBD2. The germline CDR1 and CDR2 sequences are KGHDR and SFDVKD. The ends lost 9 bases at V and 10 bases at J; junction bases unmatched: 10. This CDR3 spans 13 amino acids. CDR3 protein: CATRAGVRGEQFF. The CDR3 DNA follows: TGTGCCACCCGAGCGGGAGTGAGGGGGGAGCAGTTCTTC.

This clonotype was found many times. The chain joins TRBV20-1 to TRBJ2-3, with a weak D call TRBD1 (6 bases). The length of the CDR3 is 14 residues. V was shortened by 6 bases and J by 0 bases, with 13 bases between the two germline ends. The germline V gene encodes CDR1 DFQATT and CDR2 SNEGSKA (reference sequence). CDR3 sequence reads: CSAKDRVSTDTQYF. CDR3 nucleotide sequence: TGCAGTGCCAAGGACAGAGTAAGCACAGATACGCAGTATTTT.

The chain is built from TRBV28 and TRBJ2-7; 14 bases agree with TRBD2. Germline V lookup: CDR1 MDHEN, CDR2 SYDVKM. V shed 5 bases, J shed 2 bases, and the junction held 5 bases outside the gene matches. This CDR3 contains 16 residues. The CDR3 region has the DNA TGTGCCAGCAGTCACTCGGGACTAGCGGGAGCCTACGAGCAGTACTTC. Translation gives CASSHSGLAGAYEQYF. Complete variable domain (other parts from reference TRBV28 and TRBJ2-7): DVKVTQSSRYLVKRTGEKVFLECVQDMDHENMFWYRQDPGLGLRLIYFSYDVKMKEKGDIPEGYSVSREKKERFSLILESASTNQTSMYLCASSHSGLAGAYEQYFGPGTRLTVT.

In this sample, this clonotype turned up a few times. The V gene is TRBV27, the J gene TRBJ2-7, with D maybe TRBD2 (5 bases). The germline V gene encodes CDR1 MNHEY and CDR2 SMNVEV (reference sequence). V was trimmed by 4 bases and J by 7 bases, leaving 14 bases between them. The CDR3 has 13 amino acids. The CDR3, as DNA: TGTGCCAGCAGTTCCACCCTGCGAGGGGAGCAGTACTTC. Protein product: CASSSTLRGEQYF.

The CDR3 bases are TGTGCCAGCAGCTCCCGGTCGACTAGCGGGAGAGGTGAGCAGTTCTTC. Its protein product is CASSSRSTSGRGEQFF. This rearrangement joins TRBV7-2 to TRBJ2-1; 12 nucleotides agree with TRBD2. With V trimmed by 4 bases and J by 9 bases, 10 bases remained unmatched. CDR1 and CDR2 (germline): SGHTA, FQGNSA. CDR3 length equals 16 residues. Combining the CDR3 with reference TRBV7-2 and TRBJ2-1 gives the whole variable domain GAGVSQSPSNKVTEKGKDVELRCDPISGHTALYWYRQSLGQGLEFLIYFQGNSAPDKSGLPSDRFSAERTGGSVSTLTIQRTQQEDSAVYLCASSSRSTSGRGEQFFGPGTRLTVL.

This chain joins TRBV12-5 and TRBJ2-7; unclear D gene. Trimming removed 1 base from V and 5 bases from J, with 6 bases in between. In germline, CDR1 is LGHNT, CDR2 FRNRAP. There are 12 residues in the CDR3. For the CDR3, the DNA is TGTGCTAGTGGTTTGGGCCCGCACGAGCAGTACTTC. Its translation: CASGLGPHEQYF. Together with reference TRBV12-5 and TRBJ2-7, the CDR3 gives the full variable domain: DARVTQTPRHKVTEMGQEVTMRCQPILGHNTVFWYRQTMMQGLELLAYFRNRAPLDDSGMPKDRFSAEMPDATLATLKIQPSEPRDSAVYFCASGLGPHEQYFGPGTRLTVT.

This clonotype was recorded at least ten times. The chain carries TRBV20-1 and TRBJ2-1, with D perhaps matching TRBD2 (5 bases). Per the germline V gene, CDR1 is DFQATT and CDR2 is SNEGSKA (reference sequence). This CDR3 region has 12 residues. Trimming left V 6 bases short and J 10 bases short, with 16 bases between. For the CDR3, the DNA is TGCAGTGCCGGCCGGGAAACCGCCGAGCAGTTCTTC. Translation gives CSAGRETAEQFF.

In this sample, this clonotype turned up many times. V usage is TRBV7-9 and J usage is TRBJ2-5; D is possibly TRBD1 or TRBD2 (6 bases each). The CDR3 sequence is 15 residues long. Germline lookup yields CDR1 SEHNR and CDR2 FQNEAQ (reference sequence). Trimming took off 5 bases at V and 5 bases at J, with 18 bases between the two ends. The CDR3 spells CASSNRAVGGETQYF. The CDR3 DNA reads TGTGCCAGCAGCAACCGAGCGGTAGGGGGGGAGACCCAGTACTTC. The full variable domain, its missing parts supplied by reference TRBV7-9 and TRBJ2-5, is DTGVSQNPRHKITKRGQNVTFRCDPISEHNRLYWYRQTLGQGPEFLTYFQNEAQLEKSRLLSDRFSAERPKGSFSTLEIQRTEQGDSAMYLCASSNRAVGGETQYFGPGTRLLVL.

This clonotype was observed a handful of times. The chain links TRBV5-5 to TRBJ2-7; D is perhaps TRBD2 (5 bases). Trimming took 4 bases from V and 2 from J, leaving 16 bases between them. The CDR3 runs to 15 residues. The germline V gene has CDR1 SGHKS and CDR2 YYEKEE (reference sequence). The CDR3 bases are TGTGCCAGCAGCCTACTAAGCGGCCCACCCTACGAGCAGTACTTC. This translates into CASSLLSGPPYEQYF.

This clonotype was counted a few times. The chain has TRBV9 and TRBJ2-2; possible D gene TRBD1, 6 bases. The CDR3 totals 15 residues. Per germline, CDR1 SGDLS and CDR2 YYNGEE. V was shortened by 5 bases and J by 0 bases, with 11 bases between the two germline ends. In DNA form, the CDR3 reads TGTGCCAGCAGGAGGGGGACACCGAACACCGGGGAGCTGTTTTTT. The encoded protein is CASRRGTPNTGELFF.

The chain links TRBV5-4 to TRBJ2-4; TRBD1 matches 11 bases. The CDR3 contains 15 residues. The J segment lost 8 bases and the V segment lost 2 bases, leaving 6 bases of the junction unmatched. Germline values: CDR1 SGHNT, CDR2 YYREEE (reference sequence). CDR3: CASSLRTGGDDIQYF. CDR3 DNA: TGTGCCAGCAGCTTACGGACAGGGGGCGATGACATTCAGTACTTC.

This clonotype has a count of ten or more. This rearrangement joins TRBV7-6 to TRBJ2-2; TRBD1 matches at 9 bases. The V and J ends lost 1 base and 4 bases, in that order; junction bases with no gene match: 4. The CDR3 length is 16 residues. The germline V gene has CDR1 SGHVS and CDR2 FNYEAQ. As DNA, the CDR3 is TGTGCCAGCAGCTTAGAGGGACAGGGTATCACCGGGGAGCTGTTTTTT. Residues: CASSLEGQGITGELFF.

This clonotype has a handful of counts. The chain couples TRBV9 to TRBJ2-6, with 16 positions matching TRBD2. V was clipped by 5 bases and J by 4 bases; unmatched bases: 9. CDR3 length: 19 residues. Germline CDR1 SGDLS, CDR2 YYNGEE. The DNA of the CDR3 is TGTGCCAGCAGTGTTAGGGGACTAGCGGGAGGGGGAGGGGCCAACGTCCTGACTTTC. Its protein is CASSVRGLAGGGGANVLTF.

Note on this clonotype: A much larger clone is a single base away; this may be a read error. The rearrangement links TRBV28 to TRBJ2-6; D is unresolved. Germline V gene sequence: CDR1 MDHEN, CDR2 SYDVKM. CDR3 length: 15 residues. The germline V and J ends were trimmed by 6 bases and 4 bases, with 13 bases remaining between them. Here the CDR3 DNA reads TGTGCCAGCAGACCCACCGTGGAAGGGGCCAACGTCCTGACTTTC. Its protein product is CASRPTVEGANVLTF.

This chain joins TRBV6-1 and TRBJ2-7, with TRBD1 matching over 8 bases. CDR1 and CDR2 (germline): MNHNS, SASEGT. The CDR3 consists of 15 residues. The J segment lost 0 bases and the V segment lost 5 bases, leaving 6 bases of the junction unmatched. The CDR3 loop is CASSRPGQVSYEQYF. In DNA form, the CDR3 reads TGTGCCAGCAGTCGACCGGGACAGGTCTCCTACGAGCAGTACTTC.

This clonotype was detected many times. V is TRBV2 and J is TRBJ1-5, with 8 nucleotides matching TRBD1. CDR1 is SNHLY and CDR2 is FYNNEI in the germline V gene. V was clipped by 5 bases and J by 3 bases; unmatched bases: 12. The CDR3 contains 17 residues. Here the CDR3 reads CASSRQGWEQNNQPQHF. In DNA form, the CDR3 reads TGTGCCAGCAGTCGACAGGGGTGGGAGCAGAACAATCAGCCCCAGCATTTT.

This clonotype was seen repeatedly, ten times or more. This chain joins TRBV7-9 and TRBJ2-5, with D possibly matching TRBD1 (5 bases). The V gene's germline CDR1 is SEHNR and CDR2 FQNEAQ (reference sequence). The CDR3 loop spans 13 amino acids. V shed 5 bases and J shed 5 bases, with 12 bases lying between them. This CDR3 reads CASSERQWETQYF. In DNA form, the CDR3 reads TGTGCCAGCAGCGAACGACAGTGGGAGACCCAGTACTTC.

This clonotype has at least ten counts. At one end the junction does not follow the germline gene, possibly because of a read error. The CDR3 DNA sequence: TGTGCCAGCAGCTTAGATTCGAACACCGGGGAGCTGTTTTTT. The encoded protein is CASSLDSNTGELFF. The genes are TRBV5-1 and TRBJ2-2; D gene ambiguous. This CDR3 comprises 14 residues. Germline V gene data show CDR1 as SGHRS and CDR2 as YFSETQ.

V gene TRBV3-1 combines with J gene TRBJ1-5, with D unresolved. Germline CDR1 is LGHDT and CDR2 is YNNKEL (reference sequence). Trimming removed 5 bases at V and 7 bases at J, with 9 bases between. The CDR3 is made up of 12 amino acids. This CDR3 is CASSYGSQPQHF. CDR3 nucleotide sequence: TGTGCCAGCAGCTACGGTTCCCAGCCCCAGCATTTT.

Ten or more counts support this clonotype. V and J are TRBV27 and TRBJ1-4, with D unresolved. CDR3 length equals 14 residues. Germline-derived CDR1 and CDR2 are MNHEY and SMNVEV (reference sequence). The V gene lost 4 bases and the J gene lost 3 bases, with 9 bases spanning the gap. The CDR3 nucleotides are TGTGCCAGCAGTTCCCGGCCTTCTAATGAAAAACTGTTTTTT. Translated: CASSSRPSNEKLFF.

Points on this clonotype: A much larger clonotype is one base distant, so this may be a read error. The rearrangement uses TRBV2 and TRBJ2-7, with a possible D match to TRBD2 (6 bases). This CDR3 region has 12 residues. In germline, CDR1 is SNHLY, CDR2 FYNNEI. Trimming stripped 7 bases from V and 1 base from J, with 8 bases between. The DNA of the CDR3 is TGTGCCAGCACAGGGAGGTCCTACGAGCAGTACTTC. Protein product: CASTGRSYEQYF.

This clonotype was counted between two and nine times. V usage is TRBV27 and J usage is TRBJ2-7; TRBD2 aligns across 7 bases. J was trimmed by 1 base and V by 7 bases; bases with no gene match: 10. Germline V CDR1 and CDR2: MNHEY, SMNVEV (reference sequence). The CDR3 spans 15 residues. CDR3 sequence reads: CASKLKRDGSYEQYF. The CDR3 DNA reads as TGTGCCAGCAAACTCAAGCGGGATGGGTCCTACGAGCAGTACTTC.